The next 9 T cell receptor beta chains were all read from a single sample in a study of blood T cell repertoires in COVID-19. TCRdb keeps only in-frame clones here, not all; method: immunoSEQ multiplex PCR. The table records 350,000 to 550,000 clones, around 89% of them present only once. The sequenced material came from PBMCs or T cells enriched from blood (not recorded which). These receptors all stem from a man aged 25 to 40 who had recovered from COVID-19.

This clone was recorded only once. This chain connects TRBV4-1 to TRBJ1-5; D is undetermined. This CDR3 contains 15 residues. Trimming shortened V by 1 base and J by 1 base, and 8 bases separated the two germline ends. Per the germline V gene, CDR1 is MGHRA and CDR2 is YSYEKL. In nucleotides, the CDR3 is TGCGCCAGCAGCCAAGCCGAGGCAAGCAATCAGCCCCAGCATTTT. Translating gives CASSQAEASNQPQHF.

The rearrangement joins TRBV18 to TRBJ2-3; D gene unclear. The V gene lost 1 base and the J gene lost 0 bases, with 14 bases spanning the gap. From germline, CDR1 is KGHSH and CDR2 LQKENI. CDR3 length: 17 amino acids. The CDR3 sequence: CASSPLTMGPSTDTQYF. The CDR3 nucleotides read TGTGCCAGCTCACCACTAACCATGGGCCCTAGCACAGATACGCAGTATTTT.

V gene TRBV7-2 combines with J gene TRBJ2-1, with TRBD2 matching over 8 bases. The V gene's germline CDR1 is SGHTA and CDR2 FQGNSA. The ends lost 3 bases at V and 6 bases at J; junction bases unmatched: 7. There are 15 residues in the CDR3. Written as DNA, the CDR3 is TGTGCCAGCAGCTTTGGTCTAGCGGGTTCCAATGAGCAGTTCTTC. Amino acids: CASSFGLAGSNEQFF.

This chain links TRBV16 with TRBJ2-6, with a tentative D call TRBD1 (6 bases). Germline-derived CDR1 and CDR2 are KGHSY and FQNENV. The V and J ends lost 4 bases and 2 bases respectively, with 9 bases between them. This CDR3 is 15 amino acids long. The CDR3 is CASSPGGTGANVLTF. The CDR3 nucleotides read TGTGCCAGCAGCCCTGGGGGCACTGGGGCCAACGTCCTGACTTTC.

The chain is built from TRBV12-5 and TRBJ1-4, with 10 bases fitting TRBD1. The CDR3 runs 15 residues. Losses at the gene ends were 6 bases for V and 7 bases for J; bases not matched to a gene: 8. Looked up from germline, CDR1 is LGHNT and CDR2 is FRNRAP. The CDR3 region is CASGPGDRGFEKLFF. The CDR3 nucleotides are TGTGCTAGTGGCCCCGGGGACAGGGGTTTTGAAAAACTGTTTTTT.

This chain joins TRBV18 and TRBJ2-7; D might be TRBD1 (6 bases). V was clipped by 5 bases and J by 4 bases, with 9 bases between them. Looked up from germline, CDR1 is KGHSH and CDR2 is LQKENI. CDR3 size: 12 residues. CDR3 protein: CASSYTGYEQYF. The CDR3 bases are TGTGCCAGCTCATATACAGGGTACGAGCAGTACTTC.

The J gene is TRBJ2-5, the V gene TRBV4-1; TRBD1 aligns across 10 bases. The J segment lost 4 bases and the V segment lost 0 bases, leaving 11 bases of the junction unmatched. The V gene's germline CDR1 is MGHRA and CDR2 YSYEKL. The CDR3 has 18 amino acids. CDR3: CASSQEILGTGERETQYF. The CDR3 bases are TGCGCCAGCAGCCAAGAAATTCTGGGGACAGGGGAGAGAGAGACCCAGTACTTC.

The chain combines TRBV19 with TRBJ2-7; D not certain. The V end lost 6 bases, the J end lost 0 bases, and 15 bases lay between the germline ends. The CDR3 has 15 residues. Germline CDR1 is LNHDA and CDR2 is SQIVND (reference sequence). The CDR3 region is CASRSSVKSSYEQYF. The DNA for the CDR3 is TGTGCCAGTAGGTCGTCGGTAAAAAGCTCCTACGAGCAGTACTTC. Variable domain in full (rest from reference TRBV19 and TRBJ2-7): DGGITQSPKYLFRKEGQNVTLSCEQNLNHDAMYWYRQDPGQGLRLIYYSQIVNDFQKGDIAEGYSVSREKKESFPLTVTSAQKNPTAFYLCASRSSVKSSYEQYFGPGTRLTVT.

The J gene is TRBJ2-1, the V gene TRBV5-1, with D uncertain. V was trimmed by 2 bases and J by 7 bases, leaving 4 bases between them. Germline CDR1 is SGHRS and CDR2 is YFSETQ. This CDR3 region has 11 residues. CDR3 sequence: CASSFRNEQFF. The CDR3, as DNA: TGCGCCAGCAGCTTCAGAAATGAGCAGTTCTTC.